The clone carrying this TCR beta chain was seen ten or more times. Its matching antigen is unknown. The ends were cut back, 6 bases at V and 6 bases at J, with 8 bases in the middle. This CDR3 contains 11 residues. Germline CDR1 and CDR2: MDHEN and SYDVKM. This entry is derived from a study of tumor and adjacent non-tumor tissue in lung cancer. Study-wide context: Aged roughly 30 to 85 years, patients included 9 to 11 men and 4 or 5 women with stage I to III disease.

Whole-study results and caveats: Tumor tissue had significantly higher TCR diversity than normal lung. In normal lung, the top 100 clones were significantly more dominant than in tumor.

Three rounds of nested PCR, following a modified ARM-PCR protocol, produced the TCRbeta library. TCRdb independently ran MiXCR on the multiplex PCR reads; one entry per CDR3 protein. The table includes tens of thousands of distinct CDR3 sequences, 64% detected once. RNA was extracted from bulk tissue without any cell sorting. Distant lung tissue was collected more than 3 cm away from the tumor edge. Between August and November 2014, newly diagnosed, chemotherapy-naive lung cancer patients underwent thoracic surgery in China. Sequencing was done on a sample of distant non-tumor lung tissue. The TCR was taken from a woman in her 70s with non-small cell lung cancer. The chain links TRBV28 to TRBJ1-1; D perhaps matches TRBD1 (5 bases). As DNA, the CDR3 is TGTGCCAGCAGCCTGGGGGCTGAAGCTTTCTTT. Its translation: CASSLGAEAFF.